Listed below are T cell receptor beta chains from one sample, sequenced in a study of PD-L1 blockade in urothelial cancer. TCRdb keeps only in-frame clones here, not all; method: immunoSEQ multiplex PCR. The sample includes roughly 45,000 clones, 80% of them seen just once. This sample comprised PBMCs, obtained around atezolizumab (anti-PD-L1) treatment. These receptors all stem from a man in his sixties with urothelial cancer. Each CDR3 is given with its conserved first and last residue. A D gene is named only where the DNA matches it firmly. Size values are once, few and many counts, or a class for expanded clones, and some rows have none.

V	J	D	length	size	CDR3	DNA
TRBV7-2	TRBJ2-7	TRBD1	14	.	CASSLRQGSYEQYF	TGTGCCAGCAGCTTAAGACAGGGCTCCTACGAGCAGTACTTC
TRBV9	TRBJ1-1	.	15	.	CASSPNSIGNTEAFF	TGTGCCAGCAGCCCCAACAGTATAGGGAACACTGAAGCTTTCTTT
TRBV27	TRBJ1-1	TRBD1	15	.	CASSLTGVMNTEAFF	TGTGCCAGCAGTTTGACAGGGGTTATGAACACTGAAGCTTTCTTT
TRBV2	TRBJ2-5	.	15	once	CASSPPASLGETQYF	TGTGCCAGCAGCCCCCCAGCGTCACTGGGAGAGACCCAGTACTTC
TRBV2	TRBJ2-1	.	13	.	CASSAGGGNEQFF	TGTGCCAGCAGTGCCGGGGGTGGCAATGAGCAGTTCTTC
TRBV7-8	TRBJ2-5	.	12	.	CASSPLEETQYF	TGTGCCAGCAGCCCCTTAGAAGAGACCCAGTACTTC
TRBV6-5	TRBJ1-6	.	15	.	CASRERGSYNSPLHF	TGTGCCAGCAGGGAAAGGGGCTCCTATAATTCACCCCTCCACTTT
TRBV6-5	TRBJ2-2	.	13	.	CASSSGVTGELFF	TGTGCCAGCAGTTCAGGGGTGACCGGGGAGCTGTTTTTT
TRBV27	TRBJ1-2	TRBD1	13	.	CASSKGQGLGYTF	TGTGCCAGCAGTAAAGGACAGGGGCTCGGCTACACCTTC
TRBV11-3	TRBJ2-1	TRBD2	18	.	CASSPTPGTSRFYNEQFF	TGTGCCAGCAGCCCGACTCCCGGGACTAGCCGATTTTACAATGAGCAGTTCTTC
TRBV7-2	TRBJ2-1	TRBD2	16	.	CASSFRGTSENNEQFF	TGTGCCAGCAGCTTCCGGGGTACTAGCGAAAACAATGAGCAGTTCTTC
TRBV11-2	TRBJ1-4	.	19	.	CASSLKGSAGRLQTEKLFF	TGTGCCAGCAGCTTAAAAGGTTCGGCAGGGAGGCTACAAACCGAAAAACTGTTTTTT
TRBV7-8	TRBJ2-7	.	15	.	CASSFQPGIHYEQYF	TGTGCCAGCAGCTTCCAGCCCGGGATCCACTACGAGCAGTACTTC
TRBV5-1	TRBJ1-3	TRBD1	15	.	CASRRGTDSGNTIYF	TGCGCCAGCAGACGCGGGACAGACTCTGGAAACACCATATATTTT
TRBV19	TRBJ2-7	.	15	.	CASSATSDSSYEQYF	TGTGCCAGTAGTGCGACTTCGGACAGTTCCTACGAGCAGTACTTC
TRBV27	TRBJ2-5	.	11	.	CASSQAGTQYF	TGTGCCAGCAGTCAAGCGGGGACCCAGTACTTC
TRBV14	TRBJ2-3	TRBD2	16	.	CASSQEAVVGGDTQYF	TGTGCCAGCAGCCAAGAGGCGGTGGTGGGAGGGGATACGCAGTATTTT
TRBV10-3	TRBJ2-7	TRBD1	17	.	CAISGRERKTGVYEQYF	TGTGCCATCAGTGGTCGTGAAAGGAAGACAGGGGTTTACGAGCAGTACTTC
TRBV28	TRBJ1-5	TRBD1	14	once	CASSLSTGNQPQHF	TGTGCCAGCAGTTTGTCGACAGGGAATCAGCCCCAGCATTTT
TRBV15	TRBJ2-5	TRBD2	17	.	CATSRDLAGASGETQYF	TGTGCCACCAGCAGAGATCTAGCGGGGGCCTCGGGGGAGACCCAGTACTTC
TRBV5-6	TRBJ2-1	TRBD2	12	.	CASSLGGGEQFF	TGTGCCAGCAGCTTGGGCGGGGGGGAGCAGTTCTTC
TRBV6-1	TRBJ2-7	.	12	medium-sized	CATQGPLEKQYF	TGTGCCACACAGGGACCGCTCGAAAAGCAGTACTTC
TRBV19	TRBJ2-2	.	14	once	CASQPSGNTGELFF	TGTGCCAGCCAACCAAGCGGGAACACCGGGGAGCTGTTTTTT
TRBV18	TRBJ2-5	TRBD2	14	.	CASSRTSGGKTQYF	TGTGCCAGCTCACGGACTAGCGGGGGAAAGACCCAGTACTTC
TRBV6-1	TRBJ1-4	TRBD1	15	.	CASSGVGDRVGKLFF	TGTGCCAGCAGCGGAGTCGGGGACAGGGTCGGAAAACTGTTTTTT
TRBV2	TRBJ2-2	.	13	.	CASRGENTGELFF	TGTGCCAGCAGGGGAGAGAACACCGGGGAGCTGTTTTTT
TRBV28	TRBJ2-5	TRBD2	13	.	CASTSGGRETQYF	TGTGCCAGCACCTCGGGGGGGAGAGAGACCCAGTACTTC
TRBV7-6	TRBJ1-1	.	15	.	CASSLVAGSNTEAFF	TGTGCCAGCAGCTTAGTGGCAGGCTCTAACACTGAAGCTTTCTTT
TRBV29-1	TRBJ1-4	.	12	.	CSVTTGIEKLFF	TGCAGCGTTACCACAGGGATCGAAAAACTGTTTTTT
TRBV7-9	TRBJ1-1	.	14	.	CASSHRDTNTEAFF	TGTGCCAGCAGCCACCGGGACACAAACACTGAAGCTTTCTTT
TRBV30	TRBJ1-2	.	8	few	CALDGYTF	TGTGCCTTAGATGGCTACACCTTC
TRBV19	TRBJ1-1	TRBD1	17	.	CASSKNRGSGDDTEAFF	TGTGCCAGTAGTAAAAACAGGGGTTCAGGAGACGACACTGAAGCTTTCTTT
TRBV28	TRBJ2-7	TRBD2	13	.	CASLAGGGGEQYF	TGTGCCAGCCTAGCGGGAGGAGGGGGCGAGCAGTACTTC
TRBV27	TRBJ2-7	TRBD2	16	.	CASSLETSGGVYEQYF	TGTGCCAGCAGTTTAGAGACTAGCGGGGGGGTGTACGAGCAGTACTTC
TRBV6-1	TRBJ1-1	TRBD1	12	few	CASRGTGLRAFF	TGTGCCAGCAGGGGGACAGGGCTTAGGGCTTTCTTT
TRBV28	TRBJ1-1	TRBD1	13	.	CAIRQGLNTEAFF	TGTGCCATTCGACAGGGACTGAACACTGAAGCTTTCTTT
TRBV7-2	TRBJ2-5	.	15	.	CASSLEGGSLETQYF	TGTGCCAGCAGCTTAGAGGGAGGATCTCTGGAGACCCAGTACTTC
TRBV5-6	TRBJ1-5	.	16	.	CASSLGTTHGSQPQHF	TGTGCCAGCAGCCTTGGGACAACACACGGAAGTCAGCCCCAGCATTTT
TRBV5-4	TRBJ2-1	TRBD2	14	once	CASSLGLAGDEQFF	TGTGCCAGCAGCTTGGGACTAGCGGGAGATGAGCAGTTCTTC
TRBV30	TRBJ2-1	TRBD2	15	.	CAWSSGLAGYNEQFF	TGTGCCTGGAGTTCGGGACTAGCGGGCTACAATGAGCAGTTCTTC
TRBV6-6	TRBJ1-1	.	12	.	CASSFTNTEAFF	TGTGCCAGCAGTTTCACTAACACTGAAGCTTTCTTT
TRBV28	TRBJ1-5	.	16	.	CASSSLIGGGNQPQHF	TGTGCCAGCAGCTCACTGATTGGGGGCGGGAATCAGCCCCAGCATTTT
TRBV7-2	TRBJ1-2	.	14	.	CASTVYPGDYGYTF	TGTGCCAGCACCGTTTATCCGGGTGACTATGGCTACACCTTC
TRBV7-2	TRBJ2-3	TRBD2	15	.	CASSLDGRAVDTQYF	TGTGCCAGCAGCTTAGACGGGAGGGCCGTAGATACGCAGTATTTT
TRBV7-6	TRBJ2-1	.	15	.	CASSLGEGWNNEQFF	TGTGCCAGCAGCCTAGGAGAGGGTTGGAACAATGAGCAGTTCTTC
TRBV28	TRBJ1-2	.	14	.	CASSLAEANYGYTF	TGTGCCAGCAGTTTAGCGGAAGCTAACTATGGCTACACCTTC
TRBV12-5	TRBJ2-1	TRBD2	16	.	CASGSTFRGTINEQFF	TGTGCTAGTGGTTCCACTTTTCGAGGGACTATCAATGAGCAGTTCTTC
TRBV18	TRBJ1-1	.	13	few	CASSLGGDTEAFF	TGTGCCAGCTCACTCGGAGGGGACACTGAAGCTTTCTTT
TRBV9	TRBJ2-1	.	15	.	CASSGETGLNNEQFF	TGTGCCAGCAGCGGAGAGACAGGACTCAATAATGAGCAGTTCTTC
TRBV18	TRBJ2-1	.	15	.	CASSPAGSSYNEQFF	TGTGCCAGCTCACCAGCGGGGAGCTCCTACAATGAGCAGTTCTTC
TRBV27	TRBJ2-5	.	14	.	CASSLLTREVTQYF	TGTGCCAGCAGTTTATTGACTAGGGAGGTGACCCAGTACTTC
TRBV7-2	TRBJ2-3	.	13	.	CASSLAPTDTQYF	TGTGCCAGCAGCTTAGCTCCAACAGATACGCAGTATTTT
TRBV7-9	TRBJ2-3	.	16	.	CASSLVPSRTTDTQYF	TGTGCCAGCAGCTTAGTTCCTAGTCGAACCACAGATACGCAGTATTTT
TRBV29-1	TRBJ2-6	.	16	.	CSVEGDSISGANVLTF	TGCAGCGTTGAAGGTGACAGCATCTCTGGGGCCAACGTCCTGACTTTC
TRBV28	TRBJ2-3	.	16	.	CASSLSGPRGTDTQYF	TGTGCCAGCAGTTTATCGGGGCCCAGGGGAACAGATACGCAGTATTTT
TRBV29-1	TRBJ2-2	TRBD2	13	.	CSVMREAVGELFF	TGCAGCGTTATGCGGGAGGCTGTCGGGGAGCTGTTTTTT
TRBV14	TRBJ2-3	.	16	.	CASSRAGFRDTDTQYF	TGTGCCAGCAGCCGGGCAGGGTTCAGGGACACAGATACGCAGTATTTT
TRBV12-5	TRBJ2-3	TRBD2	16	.	CASGFMTSGSTDTQYF	TGTGCTAGTGGTTTTATGACTAGCGGGAGCACAGATACGCAGTATTTT
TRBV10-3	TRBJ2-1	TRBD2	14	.	CASRTSGGYNEQFF	TGTGCCTCACGGACTAGCGGGGGATACAATGAGCAGTTCTTC